Listed here are 23 T cell receptor beta chains from one sample, sequenced in a study of vaccination and CD4 T cells after COVID-19. The Oncomine TCR Beta short-read assay generated sequence data from the DNA of cultured CD4+ T cells. TCRdb passed the PCR reads through MiXCR, listing each CDR3 protein once. The table lists almost 20,000 distinct CDR3 sequences, approximately 59% of them singletons. The treatment: approximately 10-day PBMC culture with coronavirus spike peptide pools or control peptides (ViraFEST assay). Their cognate antigens are unknown. The sample in question was CD4+ T cells from blood, cultured in vitro, obtained after SARS-CoV-2 vaccination. All receptors come from a human donor who had recovered from COVID-19.

This clonotype was seen only a few times. The CDR3 region is CASSLAPSYEQYF. For the CDR3, the DNA is TGTGCCAGCAGCTTAGCTCCCAGCTACGAGCAGTACTTC. This chain links TRBV11-2 with TRBJ2-7, with D hard to call. V dropped 1 base and J dropped 3 bases, with 7 bases sitting between them. Looked up from germline, CDR1 is SGHAT and CDR2 is FQNNGV. The CDR3 runs to 13 residues.

This clonotype was seen a handful of times. The chain carries TRBV25-1 and TRBJ1-6; 7 nucleotides align to TRBD1. The CDR3 contains 14 residues. The germline CDR1 and CDR2 sequences are MGHDK and SYGVNS. With V trimmed by 4 bases and J by 6 bases, 3 bases remained unmatched. CDR3 nucleotides: TGTGCCAGCAGTGGTGGGACAGTTAATTCACCCCTCCACTTT. Amino acid sequence: CASSGGTVNSPLHF. Looking up the rest from reference TRBV25-1 and TRBJ1-6 gives the full variable domain: EADIYQTPRYLVIGTGKKITLECSQTMGHDKMYWYQQDPGMELHLIHYSYGVNSTEKGDLSSESTVSRIRTEHFPLTLESARPSHTSQYLCASSGGTVNSPLHFGNGTRLTVT.

The chain combines TRBV19 with TRBJ1-1; D might be TRBD1 (5 bases). The CDR3 contains 13 residues. Trimming stripped 10 bases from V and 4 bases from J, with 16 bases between. From germline, CDR1 is LNHDA and CDR2 SQIVND (reference sequence). CDR3 loop: CATTKGFGTEAFF. CDR3 nucleotide sequence: TGTGCCACCACCAAGGGGTTCGGCACTGAAGCTTTCTTT. Together with reference TRBV19 and TRBJ1-1, the CDR3 gives the full variable domain: DGGITQSPKYLFRKEGQNVTLSCEQNLNHDAMYWYRQDPGQGLRLIYYSQIVNDFQKGDIAEGYSVSREKKESFPLTVTSAQKNPTAFYLCATTKGFGTEAFFGQGTRLTVV.

The table lists this clonotype with a few counts. The V gene is TRBV2, the J gene TRBJ2-2, with D hard to call. This CDR3 comprises 14 residues. V lost 4 bases to trimming and J lost 1 base, with 7 bases between them. Looked up from germline, CDR1 is SNHLY and CDR2 is FYNNEI. The CDR3 is CASSADGNTGELFF. CDR3 nucleotides: TGTGCCAGCAGTGCGGACGGGAACACCGGGGAGCTGTTTTTT.

Only a few counts were recorded for this clonotype. DNA of the CDR3: TGTGCCAGTACCCCGACAGGGGAAAAGGGCGGCTACACCTTC. Its protein product is CASTPTGEKGGYTF. The rearrangement joins TRBV19 to TRBJ1-2; 8 bases fit TRBD1. With 7 bases clipped from V and 8 bases from J, the junction kept 12 bases outside the gene matches. Germline values: CDR1 LNHDA, CDR2 SQIVND (reference sequence). The CDR3 totals 14 residues.

This sequence joins TRBV19 and TRBJ1-5, with TRBD1 identical over 8 bases. The germline gives CDR1 LNHDA, CDR2 SQIVND (reference sequence). This CDR3 contains 15 residues. Unmatched junction bases numbered 8, after V lost 5 bases and J lost 5 bases. CDR3 amino acids: CASSDYRGSDQPQHF. The CDR3, as DNA: TGTGCCAGTAGTGATTACAGGGGGAGCGATCAGCCCCAGCATTTT.

This clonotype was picked up a small number of times. This CDR3 reads CSARPGAETQYF. The CDR3 bases are TGCAGTGCTAGACCGGGGGCAGAGACCCAGTACTTC. The chain couples TRBV20-1 to TRBJ2-5, with D perhaps given as TRBD1 or TRBD2 (6 bases each). This CDR3 spans 12 amino acids. Trimming took 2 bases from V and 4 from J, leaving 8 bases between them. CDR1 and CDR2 from the germline V gene are DFQATT and SNEGSKA (reference sequence).

DNA of the CDR3: TGTGCCAGCAGCTTAGGTGCCAGGGGCGGGTCACAAGAGACCCAGTACTTC. As protein: CASSLGARGGSQETQYF. The genes are TRBV7-3 and TRBJ2-5, with D possibly being TRBD1 (6 bases). Trimming removed 2 bases from V and 2 bases from J, with 18 bases in between. From germline, CDR1 is SGHTA and CDR2 FQGTGA. This CDR3 has 17 amino acids.

This clonotype appeared a few times. This chain uses TRBV20-1 with TRBJ1-5; 8 bases align to TRBD1. CDR3 length: 13 amino acids. Per the germline V gene, CDR1 is DFQATT and CDR2 is SNEGSKA (reference sequence). J gave up 3 bases and V 5 bases, and 3 bases lay outside the gene matches. The chain's CDR3 is CSAETGVNQPQHF. CDR3 nucleotides: TGCAGTGCTGAGACAGGGGTCAATCAGCCCCAGCATTTT.

DNA of the CDR3: TGCAGCGTTGAAGAGGGGAGCAATCAGCCCCAGCATTTT. It translates to CSVEEGSNQPQHF. The chain joins TRBV29-1 to TRBJ1-5, with unresolved D. The V and J ends lost 0 bases and 1 base respectively, with 4 bases between them. CDR1 is SQVTM and CDR2 is ANQGSEA in the germline V gene. CDR3 size: 13 residues.

Only a few counts were recorded for this clonotype. CDR3 in DNA: TGTGCCAGCAGTACCCGGACTAGCGGGAACACCGGGGAGCTGTTTTTT. Translating gives CASSTRTSGNTGELFF. This chain joins TRBV2 and TRBJ2-2; TRBD2 matches at 10 bases. Germline V gene lookup returns CDR1 SNHLY and CDR2 FYNNEI. The CDR3 contains 16 residues. V lost 5 bases, J lost 1 base, and 4 bases stayed unmatched.

This clonotype was observed a handful of times. This sequence joins TRBV11-2 and TRBJ1-6; TRBD1 agrees at 7 bases. Trimming removed 4 bases from V and 9 bases from J; junction bases left unmatched: 9. Germline CDR1 and CDR2: SGHAT and FQNNGV. The CDR3 length is 15 residues. CDR3: CASSSAETGSSPLHF. Here the CDR3 DNA reads TGTGCCAGCAGCTCCGCCGAGACAGGGTCTTCACCCCTCCACTTT.

The chain links TRBV5-1 to TRBJ2-7, with TRBD1 identical over 7 bases. Germline-derived CDR1 and CDR2 are SGHRS and YFSETQ. The junction had 9 bases not matched to a gene; V was cut back by 4 bases and J by 2 bases. CDR3 length equals 15 residues. The DNA of the CDR3 is TGCGCCAGCAGCCCCCCCCGGCAGGGGGCCTACGAGCAGTACTTC. It is translated as CASSPPRQGAYEQYF.

CDR3 DNA: TGTGCCAGCAGATTAACAGGGGACACTGAAGCTTTCTTT. It encodes CASRLTGDTEAFF. This chain links TRBV12-3 or TRBV12-4 with TRBJ1-1; 7 bases are a match to TRBD1. After removal of 6 bases from V and 3 bases from J, the junction contained 4 bases not matched to a gene. This CDR3 spans 13 amino acids.

The chain joins TRBV7-6 to TRBJ2-2, with no clear D. The CDR3 consists of 14 residues. Germline V gene sequence: CDR1 SGHVS, CDR2 FNYEAQ. V gave up 2 bases and J gave up 3 bases, with 7 bases separating them. The CDR3 loop is CASSLWPDTGELFF. The CDR3 nucleotides are TGTGCCAGCAGCTTATGGCCGGACACCGGGGAGCTGTTTTTT.

The chain recombines TRBV5-1 with TRBJ2-1; 11 bases are a match to TRBD2. With V trimmed by 4 bases and J by 9 bases, 6 bases remained unmatched. The CDR3 length is 14 residues. Germline CDR1 is SGHRS and CDR2 is YFSETQ. CDR3 protein: CASSPLAGESEQFF. CDR3 in DNA: TGCGCCAGCAGCCCACTAGCGGGAGAAAGTGAGCAGTTCTTC.

This chain uses TRBV7-8 with TRBJ1-2; unclear D gene. Trimming removed 1 base at V and 5 bases at J, with 14 bases between. The CDR3 runs to 15 residues. Germline-derived CDR1 and CDR2 are SGHVS and FQNEAQ. The CDR3 region is CASSLERATPYGYTF. DNA of the CDR3: TGTGCCAGCAGCTTAGAACGTGCCACTCCATATGGCTACACCTTC.

The chain combines TRBV19 with TRBJ1-1; 9 bases line up with TRBD1. The CDR3 has 14 residues. The V gene end was trimmed by 9 bases and the J gene end by 5 bases; junction bases not matched to a gene: 10. Per the germline V gene, CDR1 is LNHDA and CDR2 is SQIVND (reference sequence). This chain's CDR3 is CASRPPGTGTEAFF. CDR3 DNA sequence: TGTGCCAGCCGTCCTCCCGGGACAGGGACTGAAGCTTTCTTT. The variable domain in full, with the rest retrieved from reference TRBV19 and TRBJ1-1, is DGGITQSPKYLFRKEGQNVTLSCEQNLNHDAMYWYRQDPGQGLRLIYYSQIVNDFQKGDIAEGYSVSREKKESFPLTVTSAQKNPTAFYLCASRPPGTGTEAFFGQGTRLTVV.

This clonotype was seen only a few times. The chain links TRBV11-3 to TRBJ2-3; D gene unclear. V lost 1 base to trimming and J lost 2 bases, with 7 bases between them. CDR3 length: 14 amino acids. Per the germline V gene, CDR1 is SGHNT and CDR2 is YENEEA. The DNA of the CDR3 is TGTGCCAGCAGCTTAGTTGCTGCCACAGATACGCAGTATTTT. Translating gives CASSLVAATDTQYF.

The rearrangement joins TRBV6-5 to TRBJ1-1; D is ambiguous. Per germline, CDR1 MNHEY and CDR2 SVGAGI. The CDR3 has 14 residues. Trimming removed 8 bases from V and 3 bases from J, with 16 bases in between. The CDR3 sequence: CASRFRRADTEAFF. For the CDR3, the DNA is TGTGCCAGCCGTTTTAGGAGGGCCGACACTGAAGCTTTCTTT.

The chain links TRBV5-1 to TRBJ1-2; D possibly corresponds to TRBD1 (6 bases). CDR3 size: 14 residues. Germline V CDR1 and CDR2: SGHRS, YFSETQ. V shed 0 bases and J shed 0 bases, with 6 bases lying between them. In DNA, the CDR3 is TGCGCCAGCAGCTTGGACAGGGCTAACTATGGCTACACCTTC. Amino acids: CASSLDRANYGYTF.

The chain has TRBV3-1 and TRBJ2-5, with D perhaps TRBD2 (6 bases). CDR1 LGHDT and CDR2 YNNKEL come from the germline V gene (reference sequence). Trimming shortened V by 4 bases and J by 7 bases, and 22 bases separated the two germline ends. The length of the CDR3 is 16 residues. The CDR3 DNA follows: TGTGCCAGCAGCCCCCGTGGCGGTCTGGGGGGAGGGACCCAGTACTTC. This codes for CASSPRGGLGGGTQYF.

Only a few counts were recorded for this clonotype. The V call is TRBV27, the J call TRBJ1-2; D perhaps matches TRBD1 (5 bases). V was shortened by 5 bases and J by 4 bases, with 11 bases between the two germline ends. Germline CDR1 MNHEY, CDR2 SMNVEV (reference sequence). This CDR3 spans 13 amino acids. The CDR3 spells CASSPGWGYGYTF. For the CDR3, the DNA is TGTGCCAGCAGTCCAGGGTGGGGCTATGGCTACACCTTC.